The 32 T cell receptor beta chains below come from one sample, sequenced in a study of post-analysis software for immune sequencing data. Study observations and caveats: Compared with controls, patients had more of 4 or 5 TRBV segments, including TRBV5-6, TRBV5-1 and TRBV20-1.

These receptors lack a known antigen. Researchers reported that TCR beta cDNA libraries carried unique molecular identifiers. From the PCR reads, TCRdb called clonotypes with MiXCR, one entry per CDR3 protein. The sample holds roughly 400,000 distinct CDR3 sequences; approximately 38% are singletons and the top ten take under 9%. What was sequenced was blood. The receptor source for this set is a girl aged 2-10 years with multiple sclerosis.

This chain links TRBV7-3 with TRBJ1-2; the D is unclear. This CDR3 region has 16 residues. V was shortened by 2 bases and J by 0 bases, with 13 bases between the two germline ends. Germline-derived CDR1 and CDR2 are SGHTA and FQGTGA. The CDR3 protein is CASSLEEKHTNYGYTF. CDR3 bases: TGTGCCAGCAGCTTAGAAGAGAAACACACTAACTATGGCTACACCTTC.

The J gene is TRBJ2-1, the V gene TRBV11-2, with D perhaps being TRBD1 or TRBD2 (6 bases each). From germline, CDR1 is SGHAT and CDR2 FQNNGV. The CDR3 contains 15 residues. V gave up 5 bases and J gave up 7 bases, with 18 bases separating them. CDR3 nucleotide sequence: TGTGCCAGCAGCCCGACTTATAAGGGGGGTAATGAGCAGTTCTTC. It encodes CASSPTYKGGNEQFF.

The V and J genes are TRBV7-2 and TRBJ1-2; D is ambiguous. Trimming cost V 3 bases and J 6 bases, with 5 bases left between them. This CDR3 comprises 11 residues. Germline assignment: CDR1 SGHTA and CDR2 FQGNSA. The CDR3 region is CASSLQHGYTF. The CDR3 nucleotides are TGTGCCAGCAGCTTGCAGCATGGCTACACCTTC.

This sequence joins TRBV28 and TRBJ1-5; possibly TRBD1 for D (5 bases). The CDR3 consists of 16 residues. V was clipped by 2 bases and J by 1 base, with 12 bases between them. Germline-derived CDR1 and CDR2 are MDHEN and SYDVKM. This chain's CDR3 is CASSLGGRSSNQPQHF. CDR3 DNA: TGTGCCAGCAGTTTAGGGGGGAGGTCCAGCAATCAGCCCCAGCATTTT.

The J gene is TRBJ1-4, the V gene TRBV11-2; D is unresolved. Germline CDR1 SGHAT, CDR2 FQNNGV. This CDR3 contains 17 residues. V lost 3 bases and J lost 0, with 14 bases in between. The CDR3 loop reads CASSLEAGPATNEKLFF. The CDR3 DNA reads TGTGCCAGCAGCTTGGAGGCAGGTCCGGCAACTAATGAAAAACTGTTTTTT.

The rearrangement joins TRBV15 to TRBJ2-4; D is perhaps TRBD2 (6 bases). Germline loops: CDR1 LNHNV, CDR2 YYDKDF (reference sequence). The CDR3 sequence is 17 residues long. The germline V and J ends were trimmed by 0 bases and 0 bases, with 12 bases remaining between them. The CDR3 reads CATSRDRAGLAKNIQYF. The CDR3 bases are TGTGCCACCAGCAGAGATCGAGCGGGTCTAGCCAAAAACATTCAGTACTTC.

This clonotype was seen a handful of times. Here the CDR3 DNA reads TGTGCCAGCGGGACAGGGGGCTCAACCTACGAGCAGTACTTC. Amino acids: CASGTGGSTYEQYF. The chain carries TRBV28 and TRBJ2-7, with TRBD1 identical over 12 bases. This CDR3 spans 14 amino acids. Germline V lookup: CDR1 MDHEN, CDR2 SYDVKM. With 8 bases clipped from V and 2 bases from J, the junction kept 4 bases outside the gene matches.

This clonotype was detected only a few times. CDR3 nucleotide sequence: TGTGCCAGCAGCTTAGTGGTGGGGGTTCCGAGGGATACGCAGTATTTT. Its translation: CASSLVVGVPRDTQYF. The V gene is TRBV7-2, the J gene TRBJ2-3; D may be TRBD1 or TRBD2 (5 bases each). This CDR3 is built from 16 residues. V lost 1 base and J lost 6, with 17 bases in between. Germline V gene data show CDR1 as SGHTA and CDR2 as FQGNSA.

The CDR3 nucleotides are TGTGCCAGCAGTGAATATGAGCGGGGGGGCACAGATACGCAGTATTTT. Amino acid sequence: CASSEYERGGTDTQYF. This chain uses TRBV6-1 with TRBJ2-3; 9 bases agree with TRBD2. J lost 1 base, V lost 2 bases, and 4 bases had no gene match. CDR3 length equals 16 residues. The V gene's germline CDR1 is MNHNS and CDR2 SASEGT.

The chain combines TRBV20-1 with TRBJ2-5; a weak D match, TRBD2 (5 bases). The germline gives CDR1 DFQATT, CDR2 SNEGSKA (reference sequence). The CDR3 extends over 13 amino acids. The ends were cut back, 0 bases at V and 3 bases at J, with 8 bases in the middle. CDR3 amino acids: CSARDPREETQYF. CDR3 nucleotide sequence: TGCAGTGCTAGAGATCCGAGGGAAGAGACCCAGTACTTC.

This clonotype was counted a few times. The chain joins TRBV7-9 to TRBJ1-2; D is undetermined. The germline gives CDR1 SEHNR, CDR2 FQNEAQ (reference sequence). The CDR3 spans 14 residues. The ends were cut back, 5 bases at V and 0 bases at J, with 10 bases in the middle. The CDR3 loop reads CASSGRVANYGYTF. CDR3 DNA sequence: TGTGCCAGCAGCGGGAGGGTGGCTAACTATGGCTACACCTTC.

This clonotype was seen ten or more times. The chain carries TRBV18 and TRBJ2-5, with TRBD1 as a possible D gene (7 bases). From germline, CDR1 is KGHSH and CDR2 LQKENI. The CDR3 has 16 amino acids. The V and J ends lost 2 bases and 5 bases respectively, with 18 bases between them. DNA of the CDR3: TGTGCCAGCTCACCAATTGCACAGGGGAGGCAGGAGACCCAGTACTTC. Translated, it gives CASSPIAQGRQETQYF.

The gene calls are TRBV7-9 and TRBJ2-1, with a weak D call TRBD2 (5 bases). The CDR3 sequence is 16 residues long. Trimming took off 7 bases at V and 2 bases at J, with 18 bases between the two ends. Per germline, CDR1 SEHNR and CDR2 FQNEAQ (reference sequence). CDR3 in DNA: TGTGCCAGCACCGCCCCTTCCGAGAGGGCCTACAATGAGCAGTTCTTC. This sequence encodes CASTAPSERAYNEQFF. Supplemented by reference TRBV7-9 and TRBJ2-1, the full variable domain reads DTGVSQNPRHKITKRGQNVTFRCDPISEHNRLYWYRQTLGQGPEFLTYFQNEAQLEKSRLLSDRFSAERPKGSFSTLEIQRTEQGDSAMYLCASTAPSERAYNEQFFGPGTRLTVL.

There are a few counts of this clonotype. DNA of the CDR3: TGCGCCAGCAGATTTAACGCAAGGACAGGGACCTACAATGAGCAGTTCTTC. Amino acids: CASRFNARTGTYNEQFF. This rearrangement joins TRBV5-1 to TRBJ2-1, with 8 nucleotides matching TRBD1. There are 17 residues in the CDR3. Per germline, CDR1 SGHRS and CDR2 YFSETQ. V shed 5 bases and J 2 bases; nucleotides not matched to a gene: 12.

In this sample, this clonotype turned up a few times. This chain links TRBV7-3 with TRBJ1-2; a possible D gene is TRBD1 (6 bases). V was pared by 4 bases and J by 4 bases, with 13 bases between. Germline CDR1 is SGHTA and CDR2 is FQGTGA. The CDR3 is made up of 14 amino acids. The CDR3 protein is CASSSQGDGYGYTF. The CDR3 DNA sequence: TGTGCCAGCAGCTCACAGGGAGACGGCTATGGCTACACCTTC.

This clonotype was observed once. V gene TRBV3-1 combines with J gene TRBJ1-1, with D perhaps TRBD1 (5 bases). This CDR3 has 14 amino acids. Germline V CDR1 and CDR2: LGHDT, YNNKEL (reference sequence). Trimming took 4 bases from V and 4 from J, leaving 13 bases between them. The CDR3 DNA sequence: TGTGCCAGCAGCCTAACCAGGGTTGGCACTGAAGCTTTCTTT. Its translation is CASSLTRVGTEAFF.

This chain uses TRBV20-1 with TRBJ2-3; no definite D call. V lost 1 base, J lost 2 bases, and 7 bases lay in between. There are 13 residues in the CDR3. Germline CDR1 DFQATT, CDR2 SNEGSKA (reference sequence). Here the CDR3 DNA reads TGCAGTGCTAGAGCCTCGGTCACAGATACGCAGTATTTT. Its protein product is CSARASVTDTQYF.

V is TRBV4-3 and J is TRBJ2-1, with a weak D call TRBD2 (5 bases). The CDR3 is made up of 17 amino acids. Germline assignment: CDR1 LGHNA and CDR2 YSLEER. Trimming took 4 bases from V and 3 from J, leaving 19 bases between them. The CDR3 sequence: CASSPHAPGYNYNEQFF. DNA for the CDR3: TGCGCCAGCAGCCCGCACGCCCCGGGATATAACTACAATGAGCAGTTCTTC.

The rearrangement uses TRBV6-6 and TRBJ1-4, with 11 bases identical to TRBD1. The CDR3 is 15 residues long. From germline, CDR1 is MNHNY and CDR2 SVGAGI (reference sequence). V lost 2 bases to trimming and J lost 5 bases; unmatched junction nucleotides: 1. This CDR3 reads CASSYGDRGNEKLFF. Here the CDR3 DNA reads TGTGCCAGCAGTTACGGGGACAGGGGGAATGAAAAACTGTTTTTT.

The genes are TRBV2 and TRBJ2-6; a weak D match, TRBD1 (5 bases). The V end was cut by 6 bases, the J end by 0 bases, with 12 bases between. The CDR3 is 16 residues long. Germline V gene sequence: CDR1 SNHLY, CDR2 FYNNEI. CDR3 in amino acids: CASSPRQSSGANVLTF. Written as DNA, the CDR3 is TGTGCCAGCAGCCCTCGACAGAGCTCTGGGGCCAACGTCCTGACTTTC.

This clonotype was recorded once. The chain employs TRBV29-1 and TRBJ1-1; D is uncertain. V gave up 5 bases and J gave up 1 base, with 8 bases separating them. The CDR3 consists of 12 residues. Germline CDR1 and CDR2: SQVTM and ANQGSEA. The CDR3 here is CSVRTQNTEAFF. The DNA of the CDR3 is TGCAGCGTTCGTACCCAGAACACTGAAGCTTTCTTT.

On this clonotype: The CDR3 carries no conserved terminal phenylalanine or tryptophan, so it likely arises from a read error. The rearrangement uses TRBV12-3 or TRBV12-4 and TRBJ2-5, with D possibly TRBD1 on 6 matching bases. This CDR3 is 14 amino acids long. V was pared by 3 bases and J by 1 base, with 9 bases between. CDR3 bases: TGTGCCAGCAGTTTGGGACATCCCCAAGAGACCCAGTACGTC. It encodes CASSLGHPQETQYV.

This clonotype was seen a few times. This rearrangement joins TRBV28 to TRBJ2-7; TRBD1 matches at 8 bases. Germline loops: CDR1 MDHEN, CDR2 SYDVKM. Unmatched junction bases numbered 15, after V lost 5 bases and J lost 6 bases. This CDR3 region has 16 residues. The CDR3 DNA follows: TGTGCCAGCAGTCTCCTCGGGACAGGTACCCTTAGCGAGCAGTACTTC. Translating it yields CASSLLGTGTLSEQYF.

V is TRBV7-9 and J is TRBJ2-7; D call uncertain. The CDR3 is made up of 13 amino acids. The V and J ends lost 5 bases and 5 bases respectively, with 13 bases between them. Germline V gives CDR1 SEHNR, CDR2 FQNEAQ (reference sequence). DNA of the CDR3: TGTGCCAGCAGCCTGAATGCTCACGACGAGCAGTACTTC. It encodes CASSLNAHDEQYF.

On this clonotype: One junction end disagrees with the germline gene, perhaps due to a read error. CDR3 sequence: CTSSLAGSAYEQYF. CDR3 in DNA: TGCACCAGCAGCTTGGCGGGTTCTGCCTACGAGCAGTACTTC. The chain joins TRBV5-1 to TRBJ2-7, with a weak D call TRBD2 (5 bases). Germline CDR1 and CDR2: SGHRS and YFSETQ. The CDR3 is 14 residues long.

Here the CDR3 DNA reads TGCGCCAGCAGCTGGGGAGCGGGGCAGTACAATGAGCAGTTCTTC. Its translation: CASSWGAGQYNEQFF. The rearrangement links TRBV5-1 to TRBJ2-1; 7 bases map to TRBD2. V was pared by 3 bases and J by 4 bases, with 7 bases of the junction left unmatched. The CDR3 totals 15 residues. CDR1 SGHRS and CDR2 YFSETQ come from the germline V gene.

The chain combines TRBV20-1 with TRBJ2-1; D is unresolved. The germline V and J ends were trimmed by 3 bases and 8 bases, with 20 bases remaining between them. Per the germline V gene, CDR1 is DFQATT and CDR2 is SNEGSKA (reference sequence). This CDR3 spans 15 amino acids. CDR3 DNA: TGCAGTGCTAGTTCCGGACGGGTCTTTCTAGATGAGCAGTTCTTC. Its protein product is CSASSGRVFLDEQFF.

This clonotype was counted a few times. The chain combines TRBV3-1 with TRBJ2-1; 8 bases agree with TRBD2. The CDR3 runs to 18 residues. The trim removed 0 bases at V and 2 bases at J, leaving 9 bases unmatched. The V gene's germline CDR1 is LGHDT and CDR2 YNNKEL (reference sequence). CDR3 sequence: CASSQDPRREAPYNEQFF. CDR3 bases: TGTGCCAGCAGCCAAGATCCGAGGCGGGAGGCGCCCTACAATGAGCAGTTCTTC.

This rearrangement joins TRBV12-3 or TRBV12-4 to TRBJ1-2; perhaps TRBD1 as D (5 bases). The V end lost 6 bases, the J end lost 2 bases, and 10 bases lay between the germline ends. The CDR3 is 13 amino acids. For the CDR3, the DNA is TGTGCCAGCAGCCACGACAGCAACTATGGCTACACCTTC. Residues: CASSHDSNYGYTF.

This clonotype has at least ten counts. The gene calls are TRBV15 and TRBJ2-7; possible D gene TRBD2, 5 bases. Trimming left V 1 base short and J 7 bases short, with 11 bases between. Germline V gives CDR1 LNHNV, CDR2 YYDKDF (reference sequence). This CDR3 region has 13 residues. Here the CDR3 DNA reads TGTGCCACCAGCAGAGTGACGGGATTAGAGCAGTACTTC. Its protein is CATSRVTGLEQYF.

This clonotype was observed a handful of times. The V and J genes are TRBV29-1 and TRBJ2-5, with TRBD2 as a possible D gene (6 bases). Between the trimmed V and J ends, which lost 4 bases and 0 bases, there was a span of 18 bases. Germline lookup yields CDR1 SQVTM and CDR2 ANQGSEA. This CDR3 contains 16 residues. Here the CDR3 reads CSVAVGSGLDQETQYF. The CDR3 coding sequence is TGCAGCGTTGCTGTGGGTAGCGGATTAGACCAAGAGACCCAGTACTTC.

This clonotype has a handful of counts. This rearrangement joins TRBV12-3 or TRBV12-4 to TRBJ2-7; possible D gene TRBD2, 6 bases. The CDR3 runs to 15 residues. The V gene lost 5 bases and the J gene lost 2 bases, with 16 bases spanning the gap. CDR3 coding DNA: TGTGCCAGCAGTCCCGGGGGAGTATTACCCTACGAGCAGTACTTC. Translated, it gives CASSPGGVLPYEQYF.